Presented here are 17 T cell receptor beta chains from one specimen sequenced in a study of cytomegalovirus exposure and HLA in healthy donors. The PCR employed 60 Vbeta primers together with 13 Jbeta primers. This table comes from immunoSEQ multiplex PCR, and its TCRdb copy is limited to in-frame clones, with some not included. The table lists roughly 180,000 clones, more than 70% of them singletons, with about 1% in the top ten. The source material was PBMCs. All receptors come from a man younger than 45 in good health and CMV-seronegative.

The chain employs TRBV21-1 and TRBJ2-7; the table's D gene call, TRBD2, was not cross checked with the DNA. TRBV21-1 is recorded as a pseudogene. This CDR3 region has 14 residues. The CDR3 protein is CASSCGLALREQYF. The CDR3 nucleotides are TGTGCCAGCAGCTGCGGACTAGCCTTGCGCGAGCAGTACTTC.

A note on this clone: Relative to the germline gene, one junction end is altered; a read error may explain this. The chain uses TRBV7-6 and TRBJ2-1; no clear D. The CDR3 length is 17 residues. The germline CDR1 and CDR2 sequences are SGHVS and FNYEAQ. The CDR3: CASSLEIPGLSGNEQFF. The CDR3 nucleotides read TGTGCCAGCAGTTTAGAGATACCGGGTCTCAGTGGGAATGAGCAGTTCTTC.

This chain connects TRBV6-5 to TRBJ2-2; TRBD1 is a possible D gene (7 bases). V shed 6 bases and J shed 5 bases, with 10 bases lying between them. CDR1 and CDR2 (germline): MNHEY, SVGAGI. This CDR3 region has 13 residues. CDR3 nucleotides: TGTGCCAGCAGCCCAGGGGGGACCGGGGAGCTGTTTTTT. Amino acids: CASSPGGTGELFF.

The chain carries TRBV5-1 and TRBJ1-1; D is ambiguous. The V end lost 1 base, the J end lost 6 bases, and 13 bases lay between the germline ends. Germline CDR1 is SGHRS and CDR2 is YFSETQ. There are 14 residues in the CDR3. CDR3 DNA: TGCGCCAGCAGCTTGTGGCTGTCATTCTCTGAAGCTTTCTTT. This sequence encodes CASSLWLSFSEAFF.

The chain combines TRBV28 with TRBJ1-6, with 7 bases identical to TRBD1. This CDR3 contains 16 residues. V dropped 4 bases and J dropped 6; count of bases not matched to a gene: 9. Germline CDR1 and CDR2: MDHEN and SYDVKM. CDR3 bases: TGTGCCAGCAGTTACCCCCGACAGGGTTCTAATTCACCCCTCCACTTT. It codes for CASSYPRQGSNSPLHF.

The CDR3 bases are TGTGCCATCAGTGGGGCCGGGAGGGAAAAACTGTTTTTT. This codes for CAISGAGREKLFF. The chain couples TRBV10-3 to TRBJ1-4; D gene uncertain. The CDR3 consists of 13 residues. Germline CDR1 is ENHRY and CDR2 is SYGVKD. V lost 4 bases to trimming and J lost 8 bases, with 11 bases between them.

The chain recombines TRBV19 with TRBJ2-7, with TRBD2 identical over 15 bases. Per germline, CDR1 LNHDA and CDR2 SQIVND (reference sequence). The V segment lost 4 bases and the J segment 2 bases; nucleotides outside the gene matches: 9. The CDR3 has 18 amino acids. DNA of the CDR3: TGTGCCAGTAGTAGGTCGGGACTAGCGGGAGGCGAAACCTACGAGCAGTACTTC. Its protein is CASSRSGLAGGETYEQYF. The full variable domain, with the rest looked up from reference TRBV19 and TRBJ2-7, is DGGITQSPKYLFRKEGQNVTLSCEQNLNHDAMYWYRQDPGQGLRLIYYSQIVNDFQKGDIAEGYSVSREKKESFPLTVTSAQKNPTAFYLCASSRSGLAGGETYEQYFGPGTRLTVT.

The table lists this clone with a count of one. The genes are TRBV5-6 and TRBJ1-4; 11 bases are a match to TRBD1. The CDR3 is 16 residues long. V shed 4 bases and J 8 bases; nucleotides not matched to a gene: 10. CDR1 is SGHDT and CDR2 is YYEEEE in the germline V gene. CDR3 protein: CASSPGLGQGGEKLFF. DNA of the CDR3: TGTGCCAGCAGCCCCGGCCTGGGACAGGGGGGGGAAAAACTGTTTTTT.

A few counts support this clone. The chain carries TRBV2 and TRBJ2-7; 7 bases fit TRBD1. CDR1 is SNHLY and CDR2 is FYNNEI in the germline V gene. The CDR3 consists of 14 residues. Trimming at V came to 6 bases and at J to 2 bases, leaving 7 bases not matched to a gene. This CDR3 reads CASSATGKAYEQYF. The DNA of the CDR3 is TGTGCCAGCAGCGCGACAGGGAAAGCCTACGAGCAGTACTTC.

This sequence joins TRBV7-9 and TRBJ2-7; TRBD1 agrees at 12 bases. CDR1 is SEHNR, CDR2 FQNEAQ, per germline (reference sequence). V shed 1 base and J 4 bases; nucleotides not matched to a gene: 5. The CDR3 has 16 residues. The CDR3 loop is CASSLVGGQGAYEQYF. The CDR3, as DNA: TGTGCCAGCAGCTTAGTTGGGGGACAGGGGGCTTACGAGCAGTACTTC.

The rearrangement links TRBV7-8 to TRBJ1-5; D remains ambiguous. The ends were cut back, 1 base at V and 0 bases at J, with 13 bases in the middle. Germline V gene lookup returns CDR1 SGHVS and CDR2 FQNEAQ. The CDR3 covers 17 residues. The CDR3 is CASSLEQPWNSNQPQHF. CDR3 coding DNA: TGTGCCAGCAGCTTAGAACAGCCATGGAATAGCAATCAGCCCCAGCATTTT.

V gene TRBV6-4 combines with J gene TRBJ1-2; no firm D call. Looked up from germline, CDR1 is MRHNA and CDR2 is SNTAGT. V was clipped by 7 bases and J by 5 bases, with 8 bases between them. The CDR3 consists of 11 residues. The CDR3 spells CASTRGYGYTF. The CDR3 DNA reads TGTGCCAGCACCCGAGGGTATGGCTACACCTTC.

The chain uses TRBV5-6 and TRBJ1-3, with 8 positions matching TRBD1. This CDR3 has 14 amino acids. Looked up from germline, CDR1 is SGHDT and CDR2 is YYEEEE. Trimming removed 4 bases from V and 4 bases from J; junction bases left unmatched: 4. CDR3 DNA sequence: TGTGCCAGCAGCAGGACAGGGAACGGAAACACCATATATTTT. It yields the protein CASSRTGNGNTIYF.

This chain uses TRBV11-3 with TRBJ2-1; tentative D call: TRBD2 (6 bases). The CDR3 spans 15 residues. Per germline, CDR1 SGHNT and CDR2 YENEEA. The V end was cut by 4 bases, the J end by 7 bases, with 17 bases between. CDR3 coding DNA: TGTGCCAGCAGCTCGTCCCCGGGACTTTTAAATGAGCAGTTCTTC. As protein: CASSSSPGLLNEQFF.

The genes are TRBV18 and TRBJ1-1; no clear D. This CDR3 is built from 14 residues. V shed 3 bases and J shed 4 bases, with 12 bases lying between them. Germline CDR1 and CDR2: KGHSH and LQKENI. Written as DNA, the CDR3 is TGTGCCAGCTCACCCCTTACACTAGTCACTGAAGCTTTCTTT. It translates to CASSPLTLVTEAFF.

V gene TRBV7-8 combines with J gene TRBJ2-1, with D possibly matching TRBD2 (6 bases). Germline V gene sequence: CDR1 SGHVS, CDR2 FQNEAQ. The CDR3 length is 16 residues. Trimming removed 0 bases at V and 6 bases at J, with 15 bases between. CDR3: CASSLAPSAGRNEQFF. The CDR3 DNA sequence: TGTGCCAGCAGCTTAGCTCCCAGCGCGGGGCGCAATGAGCAGTTCTTC.

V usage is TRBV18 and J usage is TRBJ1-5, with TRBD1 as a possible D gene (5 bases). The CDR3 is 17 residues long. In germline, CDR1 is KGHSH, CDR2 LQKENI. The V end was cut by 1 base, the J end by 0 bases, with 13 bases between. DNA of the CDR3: TGTGCCAGCTCACCACGGTCGGGGGACCGTAGCAATCAGCCCCAGCATTTT. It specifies CASSPRSGDRSNQPQHF.